A single sample is the source of the 26 T cell receptor beta chains below, sequenced in a study of cytomegalovirus exposure and HLA in healthy donors (dated by TCRdb to about 2017). The library was obtained by the immunoSEQ multiplex PCR assay. For the multiplex PCR, a mixture combining 60 forward primers for TCR Vbeta segments and 13 reverse primers for TCR Jbeta segments was used. This immuneACCESS table, as held by TCRdb, lists in-frame sequences with V and J called but not all clones. Of the missing ones, under half trace to an unresolved V gene in checked studies; the others have no known cause. This sample is represented by under 200,000 clones; approximately 80% of them were singletons. About 2.6% of the sample goes to the ten largest clones. Input material: PBMCs. Receptors were obtained from a woman in her thirties or forties in good health and CMV-seropositive.

Only one count was recorded for this clone. J is TRBJ2-5 and V is TRBV5-1; 7 nucleotides match TRBD1. J gave up 3 bases and V 4 bases, and 6 bases lay outside the gene matches. Germline V gene lookup returns CDR1 SGHRS and CDR2 YFSETQ. The CDR3 contains 14 residues. DNA for the CDR3: TGCGCCAGCAGCCCGGGCGGACAGGAAGAGACCCAGTACTTC. Its protein is CASSPGGQEETQYF.

The V and J genes are TRBV29-1 and TRBJ2-3; D is unclear. Germline values: CDR1 SQVTM, CDR2 ANQGSEA. The CDR3 is 15 amino acids. The germline V and J ends were trimmed by 2 bases and 0 bases, with 12 bases remaining between them. CDR3 sequence (DNA): TGCAGCGTTGAACACGAGTTAACTAGCACAGATACGCAGTATTTT. Protein: CSVEHELTSTDTQYF.

This clone was recorded a few times. This chain connects TRBV6-5 to TRBJ1-1; D perhaps matches TRBD1 (6 bases). Per germline, CDR1 MNHEY and CDR2 SVGAGI. The CDR3 spans 13 residues. V lost 2 bases and J lost 9, with 13 bases in between. Here the CDR3 reads CASSYQGGAKAFF. CDR3 nucleotide sequence: TGTGCCAGCAGTTACCAAGGGGGGGCAAAAGCTTTCTTT.

As DNA, the CDR3 is TGTGCCGGGGGGACAGTGAGCAATCAGCCCCAGCATTTT. Its protein product is CAGGTVSNQPQHF. The chain combines TRBV6-6 with TRBJ1-5; 7 nucleotides match TRBD1. The CDR3 totals 13 residues. CDR1 and CDR2 from the germline V gene are MNHNY and SVGAGI (reference sequence). V shed 11 bases and J 1 base; nucleotides not matched to a gene: 5.

The rearrangement links TRBV27 to TRBJ2-7; the match to TRBD2 covers 8 bases. CDR1 MNHEY and CDR2 SMNVEV come from the germline V gene (reference sequence). The J segment lost 2 bases and the V segment lost 0 bases, leaving 3 bases of the junction unmatched. This CDR3 has 15 residues. This CDR3 is CASSLSTGLAYEQYF. In DNA, the CDR3 is TGTGCCAGCAGTTTATCGACGGGACTAGCCTACGAGCAGTACTTC.

The rearrangement links TRBV11-2 to TRBJ2-7, with 9 bases aligning to TRBD1. This CDR3 contains 15 residues. V trimming: 1 base; J trimming: 4 bases; junction bases outside the gene matches: 5. Germline V gene lookup returns CDR1 SGHAT and CDR2 FQNNGV. CDR3 residues: CASSLGTGGSYEQYF. In nucleotides, the CDR3 is TGTGCCAGCAGCTTAGGAACAGGGGGCTCATACGAGCAGTACTTC.

The V call is TRBV19, the J call TRBJ2-5; TRBD1 might be the D (6 bases). Between the trimmed V and J ends, which lost 5 bases and 1 base, there was a span of 11 bases. Per germline, CDR1 LNHDA and CDR2 SQIVND (reference sequence). The CDR3 is 14 amino acids. Here the CDR3 DNA reads TGTGCCAGTAGTGACAGGACGATCCAAGAGACCCAGTACTTC. Protein sequence: CASSDRTIQETQYF.

V usage is TRBV6-5 and J usage is TRBJ2-3; D may be TRBD2 (5 bases). Germline assignment: CDR1 MNHEY and CDR2 SVGAGI. V was shortened by 0 bases and J by 2 bases, with 12 bases between the two germline ends. The CDR3 spans 16 residues. CDR3 nucleotides: TGTGCCAGCAGTTACTCCCGAGAGGGAACCACAGATACGCAGTATTTT. As protein: CASSYSREGTTDTQYF.

V usage is TRBV5-4 and J usage is TRBJ2-3; 14 positions match TRBD2. This CDR3 is 17 amino acids long. J was trimmed by 0 bases and V by 4 bases; bases with no gene match: 4. The V gene's germline CDR1 is SGHNT and CDR2 YYREEE (reference sequence). CDR3 in amino acids: CASSPRLAGGSTDTQYF. CDR3 nucleotide sequence: TGTGCCAGCAGCCCGAGACTAGCGGGAGGGAGCACAGATACGCAGTATTTT.

The chain has TRBV16 and TRBJ1-4; unclear D gene. This CDR3 contains 15 residues. From germline, CDR1 is KGHSY and CDR2 FQNENV. Trimming shortened V by 0 bases and J by 4 bases, and 9 bases separated the two germline ends. Here the CDR3 reads CASSQSYGVNEKLFF. For the CDR3, the DNA is TGTGCCAGCAGCCAATCGTACGGGGTTAATGAAAAACTGTTTTTT.

The J gene is TRBJ1-3, the V gene TRBV15; unclear D gene. The ends were cut back, 0 bases at V and 8 bases at J, with 11 bases in the middle. CDR1 LNHNV and CDR2 YYDKDF come from the germline V gene (reference sequence). The length of the CDR3 is 14 residues. The CDR3 loop reads CATSRDYVSDTIYF. CDR3 DNA: TGTGCCACCAGCAGAGATTATGTCTCGGACACCATATATTTT.

This clone appeared a few times. The V and J genes are TRBV7-2 and TRBJ2-3; 9 bases line up with TRBD1. Germline trimming cut 1 base from V and 5 bases from J; bases unmatched to any gene: 4. The germline gives CDR1 SGHTA, CDR2 FQGNSA. The CDR3 is made up of 15 amino acids. For the CDR3, the DNA is TGTGCCAGCAGCTTAGAGGGACAGGGTCGAGATACGCAGTATTTT. Protein product: CASSLEGQGRDTQYF.

The DNA of the CDR3 is TGTGCCAGCAGTTTAGGCAGGGGAACTTATTCACCCCTCCACTTT. Translation: CASSLGRGTYSPLHF. This chain uses TRBV28 with TRBJ1-6, with D perhaps matching TRBD1 (6 bases). Germline lookup yields CDR1 MDHEN and CDR2 SYDVKM. Trimming took 2 bases from V and 8 from J, leaving 13 bases between them. CDR3 size: 15 residues.

The chain links TRBV25-1 to TRBJ2-1; 11 bases are shared with TRBD2. The germline CDR1 and CDR2 sequences are MGHDK and SYGVNS. The trim removed 8 bases at V and 5 bases at J, leaving 11 bases unmatched. The CDR3 is 16 residues long. CDR3 in DNA: TGTGCCAGCGGAAGACCCGGGACTAGCGGTAACAATGAGCAGTTCTTC. This encodes CASGRPGTSGNNEQFF.

This chain joins TRBV4-2 and TRBJ1-5; perhaps TRBD1 as D (5 bases). The V gene lost 0 bases and the J gene lost 4 bases, with 7 bases spanning the gap. In germline, CDR1 is LGHNA, CDR2 YNFKEQ. This CDR3 has 14 residues. The CDR3 is CASSQEGVNQPQHF. The CDR3 DNA is TGTGCCAGCAGCCAAGAAGGGGTGAATCAGCCCCAGCATTTT.

There are a few counts of this clone. The J gene is TRBJ2-1, the V gene TRBV6-6; 11 positions agree with TRBD2. The CDR3 sequence is 14 residues long. Losses at the gene ends were 4 bases for V and 7 bases for J; bases not matched to a gene: 3. Germline CDR1 is MNHNY and CDR2 is SVGAGI (reference sequence). The CDR3 region is CASSLLAGENEQFF. Here the CDR3 DNA reads TGTGCCAGCAGTTTACTAGCGGGAGAGAATGAGCAGTTCTTC.

The gene calls are TRBV5-1 and TRBJ2-3, with 7 bases aligning to TRBD2. The CDR3 spans 14 residues. Losses at the gene ends were 4 bases for V and 6 bases for J; bases not matched to a gene: 8. The germline gives CDR1 SGHRS, CDR2 YFSETQ. CDR3 sequence (DNA): TGCGCCAGCAGCCCTGGACTAGTGGAGGATACGCAGTATTTT. Translated, it gives CASSPGLVEDTQYF.

The V gene is TRBV18, the J gene TRBJ1-4, with D perhaps matching TRBD1 (5 bases). Germline-derived CDR1 and CDR2 are KGHSH and LQKENI. V dropped 4 bases and J dropped 5 bases, with 11 bases sitting between them. The CDR3 covers 14 residues. The CDR3 sequence: CASSLSGGNEKLFF. CDR3 DNA: TGTGCCAGCTCACTTTCGGGGGGAAATGAAAAACTGTTTTTT.

This clone was seen only a few times. The chain combines TRBV19 with TRBJ1-2; D is possibly TRBD1 (5 bases). V dropped 8 bases and J dropped 6 bases, with 19 bases sitting between them. Germline V CDR1 and CDR2: LNHDA, SQIVND (reference sequence). This CDR3 comprises 14 residues. CDR3 protein: CASAAGGGRDGYTF. CDR3 DNA sequence: TGTGCCAGTGCCGCGGGGGGTGGAAGAGATGGCTACACCTTC.

This chain connects TRBV14 to TRBJ2-1, with TRBD2 matching 11 bases. The CDR3 runs 19 residues. CDR1 SGHDN and CDR2 FVKESK come from the germline V gene. J was trimmed by 1 base and V by 4 bases; bases with no gene match: 12. The CDR3 nucleotides read TGTGCCAGCAGCCGTATGCTAGCGGGGGGCCGGGAATCCTACAATGAGCAGTTCTTC. Amino acid sequence: CASSRMLAGGRESYNEQFF.

This chain connects TRBV6-6 to TRBJ2-7; 8 bases agree with TRBD2. The CDR3 sequence is 15 residues long. Germline-derived CDR1 and CDR2 are MNHNY and SVGAGI (reference sequence). J gave up 2 bases and V 7 bases, and 10 bases lay outside the gene matches. CDR3 in DNA: TGTGCCAGCAAGTTAGGACGGGGGGGACCCTACGAGCAGTACTTC. Translation: CASKLGRGGPYEQYF.

This clone has a handful of counts. This chain joins TRBV4-3 and TRBJ1-4; 9 nucleotides agree with TRBD1. This CDR3 has 14 amino acids. Germline V CDR1 and CDR2: LGHNA, YSLEER. V dropped 6 bases and J dropped 6; count of bases not matched to a gene: 5. The CDR3 DNA sequence: TGCGCCAGCAGTCCGGGACAGGGCGATGAAAAACTGTTTTTT. Protein product: CASSPGQGDEKLFF.

J is TRBJ2-5 and V is TRBV9; the D is unclear. The germline CDR1 and CDR2 sequences are SGDLS and YYNGEE. Trimming cost V 3 bases and J 0 bases, with 6 bases left between them. The CDR3 is made up of 13 amino acids. CDR3: CASSANYQETQYF. Written as DNA, the CDR3 is TGTGCCAGCAGCGCCAACTACCAAGAGACCCAGTACTTC.

V usage is TRBV5-4 and J usage is TRBJ2-2, with D perhaps matching TRBD2 (6 bases). V lost 2 bases and J 6 bases, leaving 11 bases between the germline ends. The CDR3 runs to 14 residues. From germline, CDR1 is SGHNT and CDR2 YYREEE (reference sequence). The CDR3 here is CASSFGTPAGELFF. The CDR3 DNA reads TGTGCCAGCAGCTTTGGGACTCCCGCCGGGGAGCTGTTTTTT.

On this clone itself: The same CDR3 arises from other DNA sequences in this sample as well. V usage is TRBV29-1 and J usage is TRBJ2-7, with 9 positions matching TRBD1. This CDR3 contains 12 residues. The J segment lost 4 bases and the V segment lost 6 bases, leaving 4 bases of the junction unmatched. Germline V CDR1 and CDR2: SQVTM, ANQGSEA. The CDR3 region is CSVGGQGYEQYF. The CDR3 DNA sequence: TGCAGCGTGGGAGGACAGGGGTACGAGCAGTACTTC.

The chain joins TRBV6-8 to TRBJ2-1; 14 nucleotides align to TRBD2. The trim removed 6 bases at V and 3 bases at J, leaving 7 bases unmatched. Per the germline V gene, CDR1 is MNHGY and CDR2 is SAAAGT. This CDR3 spans 17 amino acids. CDR3: CASSETSGRGLYNEQFF. The CDR3 DNA sequence: TGTGCCAGCAGCGAGACTAGCGGGAGGGGTCTCTACAATGAGCAGTTCTTC.